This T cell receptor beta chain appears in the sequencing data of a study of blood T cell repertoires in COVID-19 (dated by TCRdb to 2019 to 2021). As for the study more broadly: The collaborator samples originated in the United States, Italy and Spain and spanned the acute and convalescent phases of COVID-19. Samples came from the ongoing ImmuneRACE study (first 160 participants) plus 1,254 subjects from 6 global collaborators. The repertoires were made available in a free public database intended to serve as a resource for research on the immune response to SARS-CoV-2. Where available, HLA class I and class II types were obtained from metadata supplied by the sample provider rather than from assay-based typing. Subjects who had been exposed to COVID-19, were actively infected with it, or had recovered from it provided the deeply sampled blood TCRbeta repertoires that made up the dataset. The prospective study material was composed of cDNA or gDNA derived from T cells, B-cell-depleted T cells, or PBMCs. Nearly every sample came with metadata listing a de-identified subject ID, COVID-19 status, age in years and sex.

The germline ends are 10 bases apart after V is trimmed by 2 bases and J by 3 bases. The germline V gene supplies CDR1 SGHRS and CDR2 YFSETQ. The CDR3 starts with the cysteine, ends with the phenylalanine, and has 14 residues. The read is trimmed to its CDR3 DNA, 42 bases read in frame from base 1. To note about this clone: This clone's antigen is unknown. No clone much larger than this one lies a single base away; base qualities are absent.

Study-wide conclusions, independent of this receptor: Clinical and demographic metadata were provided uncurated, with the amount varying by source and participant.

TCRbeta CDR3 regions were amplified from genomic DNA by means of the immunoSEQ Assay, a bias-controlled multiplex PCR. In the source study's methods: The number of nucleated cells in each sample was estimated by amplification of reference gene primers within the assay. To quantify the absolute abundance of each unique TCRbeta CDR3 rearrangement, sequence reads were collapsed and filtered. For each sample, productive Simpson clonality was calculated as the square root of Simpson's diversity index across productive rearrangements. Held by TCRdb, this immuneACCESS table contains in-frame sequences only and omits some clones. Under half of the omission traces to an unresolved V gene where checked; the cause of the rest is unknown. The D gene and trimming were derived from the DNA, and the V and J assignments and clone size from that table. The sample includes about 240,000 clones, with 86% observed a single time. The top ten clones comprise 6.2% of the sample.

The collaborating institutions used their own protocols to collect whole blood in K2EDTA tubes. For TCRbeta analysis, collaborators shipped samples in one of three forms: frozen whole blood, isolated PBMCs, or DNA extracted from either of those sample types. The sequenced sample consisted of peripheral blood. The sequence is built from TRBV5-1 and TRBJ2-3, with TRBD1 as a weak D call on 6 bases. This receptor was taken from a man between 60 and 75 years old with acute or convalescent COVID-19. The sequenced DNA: TGCGCCAGCAGCTTTTCAGGGGCAACAGATACGCAGTATTTT. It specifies CASSFSGATDTQYF.